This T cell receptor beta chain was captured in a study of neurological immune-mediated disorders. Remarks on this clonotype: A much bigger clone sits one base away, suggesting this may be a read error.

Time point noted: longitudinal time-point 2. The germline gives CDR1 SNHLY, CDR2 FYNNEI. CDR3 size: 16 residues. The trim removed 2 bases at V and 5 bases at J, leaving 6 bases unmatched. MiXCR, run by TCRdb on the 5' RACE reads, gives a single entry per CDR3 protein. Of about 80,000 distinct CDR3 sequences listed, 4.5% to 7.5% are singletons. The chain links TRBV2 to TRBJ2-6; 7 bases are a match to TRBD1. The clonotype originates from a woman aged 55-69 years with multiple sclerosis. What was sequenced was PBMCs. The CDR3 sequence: CASSELGGAWANVLTF. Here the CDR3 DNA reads TGTGCCAGCAGTGAATTAGGGGGCGCTTGGGCCAACGTCCTGACTTTC.